Below are 8 T cell receptor beta chains sequenced from a single sample in a study of cytomegalovirus exposure and HLA in healthy donors. PCR employed 60 Vbeta and 13 Jbeta primers. The repertoire was sequenced with immunoSEQ multiplex PCR; TCRdb's copy has only in-frame clones and lacks some. The repertoire has around 74,000 clones, 75% to 85% of them found once; the top ten carry roughly 3.5%. The source material was PBMCs. These receptors were taken from a man in his forties in good health and CMV-seronegative.

There are a few counts of this clone. The gene calls are TRBV7-9 and TRBJ1-5; D is unclear. V lost 0 bases to trimming and J lost 9 bases, with 3 bases between them. This CDR3 has 11 amino acids. Looked up from germline, CDR1 is SEHNR and CDR2 is FQNEAQ (reference sequence). The CDR3 spells CASSLAGPQHF. CDR3 nucleotide sequence: TGTGCCAGCAGCTTAGCCGGGCCCCAGCATTTT.

The chain combines TRBV4-3 with TRBJ2-3; D is possibly TRBD2 (6 bases). Trimming left V 4 bases short and J 0 bases short, with 8 bases between. From germline, CDR1 is LGHNA and CDR2 YSLEER. CDR3 length equals 14 residues. The CDR3 DNA follows: TGCGCCAGCAGCCCCGGGGGAAGCACAGATACGCAGTATTTT. Its protein is CASSPGGSTDTQYF.

The gene calls are TRBV2 and TRBJ2-7, with 10 bases identical to TRBD1. The length of the CDR3 is 14 residues. V lost 8 bases to trimming and J lost 2 bases; unmatched junction nucleotides: 6. The germline V gene encodes CDR1 SNHLY and CDR2 FYNNEI. In DNA, the CDR3 is TGTGCCAGCGAACCGGGACAGGGGACCTACGAGCAGTACTTC. It is translated as CASEPGQGTYEQYF.

The chain carries TRBV6-6 and TRBJ2-7, with a possible D match to TRBD1 (6 bases). The germline CDR1 and CDR2 sequences are MNHNY and SVGAGI (reference sequence). V was pared by 6 bases and J by 1 base, with 13 bases between. The CDR3 is 14 residues long. In DNA form, the CDR3 reads TGTGCCAGCAGCCGCCCGGACAGTTCCTACGAGCAGTACTTC. Encoded protein: CASSRPDSSYEQYF.

The rearrangement links TRBV7-8 to TRBJ1-6; a weak D match, TRBD1 (6 bases). Trimming shortened V by 5 bases and J by 3 bases, and 17 bases separated the two germline ends. The CDR3 runs to 17 residues. Germline values: CDR1 SGHVS, CDR2 FQNEAQ. The CDR3 DNA is TGTGCCAGCAGCGAACCGGGACAAGGGGGCTATAATTCACCCCTCCACTTT. The encoded protein is CASSEPGQGGYNSPLHF.

The chain couples TRBV6-6 to TRBJ2-7, with 9 bases matching TRBD1. V trimming: 6 bases; J trimming: 0 bases; junction bases outside the gene matches: 3. Germline V gives CDR1 MNHNY, CDR2 SVGAGI (reference sequence). The CDR3 is made up of 14 amino acids. Written as DNA, the CDR3 is TGTGCCAGCAGCGTGACAGGGGGCTCCTACGAGCAGTACTTC. It codes for CASSVTGGSYEQYF.

The chain is built from TRBV10-1 and TRBJ2-6; D not resolved. Germline assignment: CDR1 WNHNN and CDR2 SYGVQD (reference sequence). The CDR3 covers 14 residues. The V gene lost 0 bases and the J gene lost 3 bases, with 3 bases spanning the gap. The CDR3 is CASSESGGANVLTF. CDR3 nucleotides: TGCGCCAGCAGTGAGTCCGGTGGGGCCAACGTCCTGACTTTC.

The chain uses TRBV6-1 and TRBJ1-3, with 10 nucleotides matching TRBD1. J gave up 4 bases and V 5 bases, and 5 bases lay outside the gene matches. The CDR3 has 15 residues. Per the germline V gene, CDR1 is MNHNS and CDR2 is SASEGT. The CDR3 sequence is CASSTDRGNGNTIYF. DNA of the CDR3: TGTGCCAGCAGTACGGACAGGGGGAACGGAAACACCATATATTTT.